The clone carrying this TCR beta chain was counted a few times. With a J-beta primer mix and a sample-barcoded 5' primer, a second PCR ran about 7 to 12 cycles. The authors tagged each cDNA molecule using a template-switch adaptor with 12 random nucleotides. MiXCR was run by TCRdb on the 5' RACE reads, yielding one entry per CDR3 protein. The data show about 540,000 distinct CDR3 sequences, approximately 25% seen once. The CDR3 loop spans 14 amino acids. Per the germline V gene, CDR1 is SGHRS and CDR2 is YFSETQ. Trimming shortened V by 6 bases and J by 3 bases, and 15 bases separated the two germline ends. These data belong to a study of blood T cells in healthy people across ages. This sample also belongs to another study, concerning T cells of mothers and their children.

Sequenced: blood. This chain connects TRBV5-1 to TRBJ2-5; D unresolved. This receptor was obtained from a boy aged 5-17 years in good health. CDR3 region: CASTWGFRKETQYF. The CDR3 bases are TGCGCCAGCACCTGGGGTTTTCGGAAAGAGACCCAGTACTTC.